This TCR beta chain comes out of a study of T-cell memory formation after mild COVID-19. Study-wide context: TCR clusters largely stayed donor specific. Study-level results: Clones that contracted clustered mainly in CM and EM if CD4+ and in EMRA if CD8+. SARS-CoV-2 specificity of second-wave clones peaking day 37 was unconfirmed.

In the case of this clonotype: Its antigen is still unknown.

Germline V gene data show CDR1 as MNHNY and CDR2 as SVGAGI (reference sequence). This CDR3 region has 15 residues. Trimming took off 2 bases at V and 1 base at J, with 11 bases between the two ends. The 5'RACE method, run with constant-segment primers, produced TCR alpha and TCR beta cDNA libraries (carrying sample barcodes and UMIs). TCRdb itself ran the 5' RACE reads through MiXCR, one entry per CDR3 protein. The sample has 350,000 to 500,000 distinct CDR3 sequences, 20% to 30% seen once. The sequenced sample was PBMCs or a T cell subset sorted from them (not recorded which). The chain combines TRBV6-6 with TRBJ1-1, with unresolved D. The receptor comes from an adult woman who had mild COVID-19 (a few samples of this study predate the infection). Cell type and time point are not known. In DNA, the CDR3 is TGTGCCAGCAGTTACACACATACACAGAACACTGAAGCTTTCTTT. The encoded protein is CASSYTHTQNTEAFF.